The clone carrying this TCR beta chain has a handful of counts. With V trimmed by 2 bases and J by 9 bases, 3 bases remained unmatched. Germline V gene data show CDR1 as SGHTA and CDR2 as FQGNSA. This CDR3 is built from 14 residues. The sample originates from a study of early T cells in non-severe SARS-CoV-2 infection. TCRdb re-analysed the 5' RACE reads in MiXCR, keeping a single row per CDR3 protein. In the table there are over 100,000 distinct CDR3 sequences, less than 15% of which are singletons. The sequenced material came from whole blood. J is TRBJ1-6 and V is TRBV7-2; 8 bases agree with TRBD1. This TCR was sampled from an adult who was a healthcare worker with PCR-confirmed SARS-CoV-2 infection or an uninfected control (not recorded which). CDR3 region: CASSLKTGASPLHF. In nucleotides, the CDR3 is TGTGCCAGCAGCTTAAAGACAGGGGCTTCACCCCTCCACTTT.